These T cell receptor beta chains were read from a single sample in a study of cytomegalovirus exposure and HLA in healthy donors. Assay: immunoSEQ multiplex PCR; the TCRdb copy retains only in-frame clones and omits some. The table has about 120,000 clones, 77% seen once. Specimen: PBMCs. These receptors came from a man aged 40-49 years in good health and CMV-seropositive. Each CDR3 is given with its conserved first and last residue. D genes are given only for firm matches. The size of a clone is reported for some rows only, either as once, few or many, or as a class for expanded clones.

length | J | D | V | size | DNA | CDR3
16 | TRBJ2-5 | . | TRBV4-1 | . | TGCGCCAGCAGCCAAGATGGGGCGGGGGCTTGGGAGACCCAGTACTTC | CASSQDGAGAWETQYF
15 | TRBJ1-2 | . | TRBV28 | . | TGTGCCAGCAGTTTATTTTGGGGCTCTAACTATGGCTACACCTTC | CASSLFWGSNYGYTF
13 | TRBJ1-3 | . | TRBV11-2 | . | TGTGCCAGCAGCCCACTAACGGGAAACACCATATATTTT | CASSPLTGNTIYF
15 | TRBJ1-2 | TRBD1 | TRBV7-2 | . | TGTGCCAGCAGCCCGACTACGGGACAGGGCTATGGCTACACCTTC | CASSPTTGQGYGYTF
13 | TRBJ2-1 | . | TRBV9 | . | TGTGCCAGCAGCGTTTTCTTCGAGAGTGAGCAGTTCTTC | CASSVFFESEQFF
17 | TRBJ2-3 | TRBD2 | TRBV10-2 | . | TGCGCCAGCAGTGGGACTAGCGGGGATGGGGGCACAGATACGCAGTATTTT | CASSGTSGDGGTDTQYF
15 | TRBJ2-4 | TRBD1 | TRBV2 | . | TGTGCCAGCAGTGTGATAGGGGGCGATGGAAACATTCAGTACTTC | CASSVIGGDGNIQYF
15 | TRBJ2-5 | TRBD1 | TRBV7-2 | few | TGTGCCAGCAGCCAGACCAGACAGGGGGGGGAGACCCAGTACTTC | CASSQTRQGGETQYF
21 | TRBJ2-6 | TRBD1 | TRBV30 | . | TGTGCCTGGAGTGTACAGAAGTACAGGGGCGCTAAGAGCTCTGGGGCCAACGGCCTGACTTTC | CAWSVQKYRGAKSSGANGLTF
14 | TRBJ2-1 | TRBD2 | TRBV6-1 | . | TGTGCCAGCAGGCTAGCGGGAGACCAATTCTTGCAGTTCTTC | CASRLAGDQFLQFF
19 | TRBJ2-7 | TRBD2 | TRBV4-2 | few | TGTGCCAGCAGCCAGGCGTCGACTCCGGGACTAGCGGGGGTCAACGAGCAGTACTTC | CASSQASTPGLAGVNEQYF
12 | TRBJ1-2 | . | TRBV19 | . | TGTGCCATCAGACATACTAACTATGGCTACACCTTC | CAIRHTNYGYTF
13 | TRBJ2-5 | . | TRBV10-3 | . | TGTGCCATCAGTGGCCAGGGTCGAGAGACCCAGTACTTC | CAISGQGRETQYF
18 | TRBJ2-1 | TRBD2 | TRBV28 | . | TGTGCCAGCAGTTTTCCGGCGGGGGACTCCCTCTCCTACAATGAGCAGTTCTTC | CASSFPAGDSLSYNEQFF
17 | TRBJ2-2 | TRBD2 | TRBV4-1 | . | TGCGCCAGCAGCGTCGGAGGGAGCGGGGGGATCACCGGGGAGCTGTTTTTT | CASSVGGSGGITGELFF
17 | TRBJ1-2 | TRBD1 | TRBV7-2 | . | TGTGCCAGCAGCCAGCTCGGCAGGGGGGAACTGGGCTATGGCTACACCTTC | CASSQLGRGELGYGYTF
21 | TRBJ2-7 | TRBD2 | TRBV4-1 | . | TGCGCCAGCAGCCAAGATAGACCCCGGCTAGCGGGGGGGAAAGCCTCCTACGAGCAGTACTTC | CASSQDRPRLAGGKASYEQYF
15 | TRBJ1-5 | . | TRBV15 | . | TGTGCCACCAGCAGGGCACAGGGACGCAATCAGCCCCAGCATTTT | CATSRAQGRNQPQHF
12 | TRBJ1-1 | TRBD1 | TRBV7-9 | . | TGTGCCAGCAGCGAACGGGACAGTGAAGCTTTCTTT | CASSERDSEAFF
12 | TRBJ1-5 | . | TRBV29-1 | once | TGCAGCGTTGGACAGCACAATCAGCCCCAGCATTTT | CSVGQHNQPQHF
20 | TRBJ2-5 | TRBD2 | TRBV5-5 | . | TGTGCCAGCAGTCCAAAGACCGGGACTAGCGGGGGAATGTACCAAGAGACCCAGTACTTC | CASSPKTGTSGGMYQETQYF
11 | TRBJ1-6 | . | TRBV20-1 | . | TGCAGTGCTAGAGGCGGTTCACCCCTCCACTTT | CSARGGSPLHF
16 | TRBJ2-7 | TRBD1 | TRBV5-1 | . | TGCGCCAGCAGCCCTCGCCCCAGGGACAGGTCCCACGAGCAGTACTTC | CASSPRPRDRSHEQYF
16 | TRBJ2-7 | TRBD1 | TRBV7-9 | . | TGTGCCAGCAGCCACGGACAGGGAACAAGCTCCTACGAGCAGTACTTC | CASSHGQGTSSYEQYF
15 | TRBJ1-4 | . | TRBV5-6 | . | TGTGCCAGCAGCTTTACTCTTTCTCACGGTGAAAAACTGTTTTTT | CASSFTLSHGEKLFF
16 | TRBJ2-3 | . | TRBV10-2 | . | TGCGCCAGCAGTGTTAGGGGGGGCCCCAGCACAGATACGCAGTATTTT | CASSVRGGPSTDTQYF
18 | TRBJ2-5 | TRBD2 | TRBV2 | . | TGTGCCAGCAGTTCCCCAGGACTAGCGGGGGGGCTACAAGAGACCCAGTACTTC | CASSSPGLAGGLQETQYF
17 | TRBJ1-6 | . | TRBV2 | . | TGTGCCAGCAGCCCCCGAGCACGGAGCTCCTATAATTCACCCCTCCACTTT | CASSPRARSSYNSPLHF
12 | TRBJ2-3 | TRBD1 | TRBV28 | . | TGTGCCAGCAGTTTCGGGGACAGGCGGTCCTATTTT | CASSFGDRRSYF
17 | TRBJ2-5 | . | TRBV5-1 | . | TGCGCCAGCAGCTTGCCCGTGTACAGGGAGCATCAAGAGACCCAGTACTTC | CASSLPVYREHQETQYF
13 | TRBJ1-2 | TRBD1 | TRBV10-3 | . | TGTGCCATCAGTGAGAACAGGGGGCTTGGCTACACCTTC | CAISENRGLGYTF
16 | TRBJ1-2 | . | TRBV4-1 | . | TGCGCCAGCAGCCAAGTTTTGGCACCTGGTAACTATGGCTACACCTTC | CASSQVLAPGNYGYTF